The 17 T cell receptor beta chains below were found in one sample sequenced in a study of identical twins. One entry per CDR3 protein results from TCRdb running MiXCR on the 5' RACE reads. The repertoire holds some 500,000 distinct CDR3 sequences, with over 12% as singletons. This sample was shared with a second study, whose subject was yellow fever vaccine responses in identical twins.

Sequencing was performed on CD4+ T cells sorted from blood. The receptor set was obtained from a woman under 30 in good health.

This chain joins TRBV7-2 and TRBJ2-3; 14 bases fit TRBD2. This CDR3 contains 16 residues. The V gene end was trimmed by 2 bases and the J gene end by 7 bases; junction bases not matched to a gene: 5. From germline, CDR1 is SGHTA and CDR2 FQGNSA. In DNA form, the CDR3 reads TGTGCCAGCAGCTTAATGACTAGCGGGGGGGCCAATACGCAGTATTTT. Translated, it gives CASSLMTSGGANTQYF.

There are a few counts of this clonotype. V gene TRBV28 combines with J gene TRBJ2-3; TRBD1 matches 7 bases. V dropped 8 bases and J dropped 0; count of bases not matched to a gene: 2. CDR1 is MDHEN, CDR2 SYDVKM, per germline. This CDR3 has 13 residues. The CDR3 loop reads CASRDSSTDTQYF. In DNA, the CDR3 is TGTGCCAGCCGGGACAGTAGCACAGATACGCAGTATTTT.

The sample holds a few counts of this clonotype. V and J are TRBV20-1 and TRBJ2-3; TRBD1 agrees at 10 bases. The junction had 4 bases not matched to a gene; V was cut back by 6 bases and J by 4 bases. Germline V CDR1 and CDR2: DFQATT, SNEGSKA (reference sequence). CDR3 length equals 13 residues. CDR3 in amino acids: CSATGTGADTQYF. The CDR3 DNA reads TGCAGTGCCACCGGGACAGGGGCAGATACGCAGTATTTT.

This clonotype has ten or more counts. In nucleotides, the CDR3 is TGTGCCAGCAGTCCGGGGGGGAGCACAGATACGCAGTATTTT. Translated: CASSPGGSTDTQYF. The chain links TRBV28 to TRBJ2-3; 8 positions match TRBD2. CDR1 and CDR2 (germline): MDHEN, SYDVKM. V was pared by 5 bases and J by 0 bases, with 1 base of the junction left unmatched. This CDR3 is 14 amino acids long.

Ten or more counts support this clonotype. The chain carries TRBV7-2 and TRBJ2-5, with TRBD2 identical over 12 bases. CDR1 is SGHTA and CDR2 is FQGNSA in the germline V gene. The V and J ends lost 8 bases and 8 bases, in that order; junction bases with no gene match: 9. The CDR3 is 14 amino acids. The CDR3 loop is CASLPTSGSPTQYF. The CDR3 nucleotides read TGTGCCAGCCTACCGACTAGCGGGAGTCCTACCCAGTACTTC.

J is TRBJ2-7 and V is TRBV6-5; the D gene could be TRBD1 or TRBD2 (5 bases each). The length of the CDR3 is 13 residues. V shed 2 bases and J shed 4 bases, with 9 bases lying between them. Germline V lookup: CDR1 MNHEY, CDR2 SVGAGI. The CDR3 region is CASSYMRGYEQYF. The CDR3 region has the DNA TGTGCCAGCAGTTACATGAGGGGTTACGAGCAGTACTTC.

This clonotype was counted between two and nine times. V and J are TRBV27 and TRBJ2-3; 12 bases are shared with TRBD2. The germline V gene has CDR1 MNHEY and CDR2 SMNVEV (reference sequence). Germline trimming cut 6 bases from V and 4 bases from J; bases unmatched to any gene: 14. CDR3 length: 18 amino acids. CDR3 residues: CASRYLAGGPSSADTQYF. For the CDR3, the DNA is TGTGCCAGCAGATATCTAGCGGGGGGGCCTTCCAGCGCAGATACGCAGTATTTT.

V and J are TRBV5-1 and TRBJ2-5; no firm D call. The CDR3 runs 14 residues. V was clipped by 4 bases and J by 5 bases, with 15 bases between them. Germline V gene lookup returns CDR1 SGHRS and CDR2 YFSETQ. In DNA form, the CDR3 reads TGCGCCAGCAGCCTGACCCTCATTGAGGAGACCCAGTACTTC. Protein product: CASSLTLIEETQYF.

This clonotype was observed a few times. This sequence joins TRBV6-2 or TRBV6-3 and TRBJ2-1, with a tentative D call TRBD2 (6 bases). Trimming removed 6 bases from V and 10 bases from J, with 13 bases in between. Germline CDR1 MNHEY, CDR2 SVGEGT. The length of the CDR3 is 12 residues. The CDR3 DNA reads TGTGCCAGCAGGGGGGGACGTCACGAGCAGTTCTTC. Translating it yields CASRGGRHEQFF.

This clonotype has a handful of counts. This chain joins TRBV18 and TRBJ2-7; 7 nucleotides line up with TRBD1. With 5 bases clipped from V and 1 base from J, the junction kept 8 bases outside the gene matches. CDR3 length: 15 amino acids. Germline V lookup: CDR1 KGHSH, CDR2 LQKENI. The CDR3 loop reads CASSKPGQPSYEQYF. CDR3 sequence (DNA): TGTGCCAGCTCAAAACCGGGACAGCCGTCCTACGAGCAGTACTTC.

This chain joins TRBV20-1 and TRBJ2-3, with D possibly being TRBD2 (6 bases). Per germline, CDR1 DFQATT and CDR2 SNEGSKA (reference sequence). CDR3 length: 16 amino acids. V lost 0 bases and J lost 8, with 21 bases in between. CDR3 amino acids: CSARDPTRESVGTQYF. The CDR3 DNA sequence: TGCAGTGCTAGAGATCCGACTAGGGAGTCTGTGGGTACGCAGTATTTT.

This clonotype was picked up a small number of times. V gene TRBV5-1 combines with J gene TRBJ2-3, with 9 bases identical to TRBD1. The germline CDR1 and CDR2 sequences are SGHRS and YFSETQ. The ends lost 7 bases at V and 2 bases at J; junction bases unmatched: 5. This CDR3 comprises 14 residues. This chain's CDR3 is CASAGTGNTDTQYF. The CDR3 bases are TGCGCCAGCGCCGGGACAGGGAACACAGATACGCAGTATTTT.

The chain links TRBV27 to TRBJ2-1; 7 bases agree with TRBD2. This CDR3 is 15 amino acids long. After removal of 4 bases from V and 3 bases from J, the junction contained 6 bases not matched to a gene. Germline lookup yields CDR1 MNHEY and CDR2 SMNVEV (reference sequence). The CDR3 protein is CASSSSGGFYNEQFF. The CDR3 bases are TGTGCCAGCAGTTCCTCGGGGGGTTTCTACAATGAGCAGTTCTTC.

This chain uses TRBV20-1 with TRBJ2-3; D is unresolved. CDR1 is DFQATT and CDR2 is SNEGSKA in the germline V gene (reference sequence). The CDR3 length is 14 residues. V was cut by 0 bases and J by 5 bases, with 12 bases left in between. CDR3 residues: CSAREVTALDTQYF. CDR3 nucleotide sequence: TGCAGTGCTAGAGAGGTAACCGCCTTAGATACGCAGTATTTT.

In this sample, this clonotype turned up many times. The rearrangement links TRBV18 to TRBJ2-5; D is undetermined. Between the trimmed V and J ends, which lost 3 bases and 7 bases, there was a span of 12 bases. Germline CDR1 KGHSH, CDR2 LQKENI. The CDR3 covers 13 residues. CDR3 coding DNA: TGTGCCAGCTCACCGACAACCGTGGTGACCCAGTACTTC. Its translation: CASSPTTVVTQYF.

This sequence joins TRBV10-3 and TRBJ2-7; D tentatively reads TRBD1 or TRBD2 (5 bases each). Trimming pared 2 bases from V and 6 bases from J, leaving 11 bases between. CDR1 and CDR2 from the germline V gene are ENHRY and SYGVKD. The CDR3 covers 13 residues. In DNA form, the CDR3 reads TGTGCCATCAGTGAGCAACTCGGGACCGAGCAGTACTTC. Translated: CAISEQLGTEQYF.

This clonotype appeared a few times. The chain carries TRBV3-1 and TRBJ2-2; tentatively, D is TRBD1 or TRBD2 (6 bases each). The germline V and J ends were trimmed by 1 base and 3 bases, with 18 bases remaining between them. The CDR3 spans 18 residues. CDR1 is LGHDT and CDR2 is YNNKEL in the germline V gene (reference sequence). The CDR3 DNA follows: TGTGCCAGCAGCCAAGTAGTGTGGGGGGCGCGGGACACCGGGGAGCTGTTTTTT. Its translation is CASSQVVWGARDTGELFF.